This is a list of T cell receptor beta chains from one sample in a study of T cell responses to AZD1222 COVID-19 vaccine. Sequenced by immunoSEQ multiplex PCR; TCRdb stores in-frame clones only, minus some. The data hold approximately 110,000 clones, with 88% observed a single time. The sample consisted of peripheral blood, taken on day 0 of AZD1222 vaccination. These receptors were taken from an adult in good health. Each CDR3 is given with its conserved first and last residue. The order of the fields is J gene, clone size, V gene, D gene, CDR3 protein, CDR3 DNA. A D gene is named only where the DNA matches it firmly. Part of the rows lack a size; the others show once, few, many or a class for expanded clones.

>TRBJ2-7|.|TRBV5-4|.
CASSLKGASYEQYF
TGTGCCAGCAGCTTGAAAGGGGCCTCCTACGAGCAGTACTTC
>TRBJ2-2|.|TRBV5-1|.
CASSFSGNTGELFF
TGCGCCAGCAGCTTTAGCGGGAACACCGGGGAGCTGTTTTTT
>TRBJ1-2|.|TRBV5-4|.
CASSSWTYGYTF
TGTGCCAGCAGCAGTTGGACGTATGGCTACACCTTC
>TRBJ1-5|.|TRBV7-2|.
CASSLASGFGNQPQHF
TGTGCCAGCAGCTTAGCGTCAGGGTTCGGCAATCAGCCCCAGCATTTT
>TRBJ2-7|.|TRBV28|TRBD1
CASTPRDRNFYEQYF
TGTGCCAGCACCCCTCGGGACAGGAACTTTTACGAGCAGTACTTC
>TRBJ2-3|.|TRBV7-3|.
CASSLMGGTFTDTQYF
TGTGCCAGCAGCCTCATGGGCGGGACTTTCACAGATACGCAGTATTTT
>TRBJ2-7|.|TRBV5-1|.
CASSTSLSYEQYF
TGCGCCAGCAGCACCAGCCTTTCCTACGAGCAGTACTTC
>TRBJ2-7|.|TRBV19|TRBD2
CASSMGRGSYEQYF
TGTGCCAGTAGTATGGGGAGGGGATCCTACGAGCAGTACTTC
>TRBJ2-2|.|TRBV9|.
CASSVGGSISTGELFF
TGTGCCAGCAGCGTAGGCGGATCGATTTCGACCGGGGAGCTGTTTTTT
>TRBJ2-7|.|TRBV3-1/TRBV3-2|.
CASSQDPLPSYEQYF
TGTGCCAGCAGCCAAGACCCGTTGCCTTCCTACGAGCAGTACTTC
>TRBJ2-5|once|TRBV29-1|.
CSVSPTEWQGGETQYF
TGCAGCGTGTCCCCCACCGAGTGGCAGGGTGGAGAGACCCAGTACTTC
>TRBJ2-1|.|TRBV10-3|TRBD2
CAISVKTSGSITYNEQFF
TGTGCCATCAGTGTAAAGACTAGCGGGAGTATCACCTACAATGAGCAGTTCTTC
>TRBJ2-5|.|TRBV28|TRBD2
CASSFSGGRTQYF
TGTGCCAGCAGTTTTTCGGGGGGGAGAACCCAGTACTTC
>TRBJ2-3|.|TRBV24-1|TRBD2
CATADSGRTPDTQYF
TGTGCCACCGCCGATAGCGGGAGGACCCCAGATACGCAGTATTTT
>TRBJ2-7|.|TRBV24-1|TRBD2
CATSDSGLAGSYEQYF
TGTGCCACCAGTGATTCGGGACTAGCGGGATCCTACGAGCAGTACTTC
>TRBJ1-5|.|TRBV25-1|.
CASSPFGTGTDSNQPQHF
TGTGCCAGCAGTCCCTTCGGTACAGGGACTGACAGCAATCAGCCCCAGCATTTT
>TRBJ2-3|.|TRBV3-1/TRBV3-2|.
CASSPPGERDTQYF
TGTGCCAGCAGCCCCCCGGGAGAAAGGGATACGCAGTATTTT
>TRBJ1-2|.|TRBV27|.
CASSTLRGMRYGYTF
TGTGCCAGCAGTACCTTAAGGGGTATGCGCTATGGCTACACCTTC
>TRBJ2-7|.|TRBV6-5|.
CASSYRDGLGDEQYF
TGTGCCAGCAGTTACCGGGATGGGCTTGGGGACGAGCAGTACTTC
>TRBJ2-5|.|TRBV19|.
CASSRVQETQYF
TGTGCCAGTAGTCGGGTACAAGAGACCCAGTACTTC
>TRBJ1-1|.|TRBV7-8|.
CASSLNLPAGPLGTEAFF
TGTGCCAGCAGCTTAAACCTCCCCGCCGGGCCTCTGGGCACTGAAGCTTTCTTT
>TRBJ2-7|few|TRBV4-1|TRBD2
CASSQGSGLSYEQYF
TGCGCCAGCAGCCAAGGTAGCGGGCTCTCCTACGAGCAGTACTTC
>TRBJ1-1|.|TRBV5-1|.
CASSLAGLGAFF
TGCGCCAGCAGCTTGGCAGGGTTGGGGGCTTTCTTT
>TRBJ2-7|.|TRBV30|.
CAWTPEEVLYEQYF
TGTGCCTGGACTCCCGAGGAGGTTCTCTACGAGCAGTACTTC
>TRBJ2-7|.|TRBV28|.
CASGDPYEQYF
TGTGCCAGCGGGGATCCCTACGAGCAGTACTTC
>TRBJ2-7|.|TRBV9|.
CASSVGTSYSYEQYF
TGTGCCAGCAGCGTAGGAACTAGCTACTCCTACGAGCAGTACTTC
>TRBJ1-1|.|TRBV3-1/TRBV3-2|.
CASSPLGQGNTEAFF
TGTGCCAGCAGCCCCTTGGGGCAGGGGAACACTGAAGCTTTCTTT
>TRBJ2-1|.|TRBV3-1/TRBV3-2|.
CASSQGDSPRFF
TGTGCCAGCAGCCAAGGGGACTCCCCACGGTTCTTC
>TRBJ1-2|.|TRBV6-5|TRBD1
CASRTGGNYGYTF
TGTGCCAGCAGGACAGGGGGTAACTATGGCTACACCTTC
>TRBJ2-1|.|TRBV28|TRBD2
CASSPPSGSDEQFF
TGTGCCAGCAGTCCCCCTAGCGGGAGTGATGAGCAGTTCTTC
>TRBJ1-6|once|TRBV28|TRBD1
CASTPGQGNSPLHF
TGTGCCAGCACCCCGGGACAGGGTAATTCACCCCTCCACTTT
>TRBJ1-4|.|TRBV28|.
CAIIRGTEKLFF
TGTGCGATTATCCGAGGTACTGAAAAACTGTTTTTT
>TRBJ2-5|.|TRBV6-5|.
CASSMETQYF
TGTGCCAGCAGCATGGAGACCCAGTACTTC
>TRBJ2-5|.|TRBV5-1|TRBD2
CASSSQNPGGETQYF
TGCGCCAGCAGCAGCCAAAACCCGGGGGGGGAGACCCAGTACTTC
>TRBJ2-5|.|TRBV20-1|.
CSASDGGARQETQYF
TGCAGTGCTAGTGACGGCGGGGCTCGCCAGGAGACCCAGTACTTC
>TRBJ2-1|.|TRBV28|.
CASSVGVYNEQFF
TGTGCCAGCAGTGTTGGAGTTTACAATGAGCAGTTCTTC